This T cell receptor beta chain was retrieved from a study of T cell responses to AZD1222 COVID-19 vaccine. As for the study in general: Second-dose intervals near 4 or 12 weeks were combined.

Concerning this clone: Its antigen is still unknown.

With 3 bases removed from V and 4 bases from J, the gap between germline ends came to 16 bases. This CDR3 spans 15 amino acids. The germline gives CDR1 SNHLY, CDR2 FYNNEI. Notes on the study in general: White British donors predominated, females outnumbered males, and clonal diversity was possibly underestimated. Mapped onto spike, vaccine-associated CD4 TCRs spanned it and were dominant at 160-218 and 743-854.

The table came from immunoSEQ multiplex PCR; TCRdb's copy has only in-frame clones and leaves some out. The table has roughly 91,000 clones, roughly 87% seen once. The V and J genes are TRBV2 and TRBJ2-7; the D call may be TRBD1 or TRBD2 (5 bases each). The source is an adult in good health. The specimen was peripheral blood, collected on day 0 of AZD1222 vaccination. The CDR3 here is CASSEGDPNYYEQYF. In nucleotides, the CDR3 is TGTGCCAGCAGTGAGGGGGACCCGAATTATTACGAGCAGTACTTC.